Below, 15 T cell receptor beta chains from the same sample are listed, as sequenced in a study of blood T cell repertoires in COVID-19 (dated by TCRdb to 2020 to 2022). Library preparation employed the immunoSEQ multiplex PCR assay. As stored in TCRdb, this immuneACCESS dataset retains in-frame rearrangements with V and J assigned. A fraction of the clones does not appear; measured against another copy, unresolved V genes explain less than half of the discrepancy, and the remainder lacks a known reason. The sample table records 150,000 or so clones; 87% of these occur just once. The top ten constitute approximately 4% of the sample. Sequencing used PBMCs or T cells enriched from blood (not recorded which). The source of these receptors is a woman between 40 and 50 years old who had been exposed to COVID-19.

This clone was seen once. The chain couples TRBV5-1 to TRBJ1-2, with D tentatively TRBD1 (6 bases). V was cut by 5 bases and J by 8 bases, with 10 bases left in between. The CDR3 runs 11 residues. Germline CDR1 is SGHRS and CDR2 is YFSETQ. CDR3 nucleotide sequence: TGCGCCAGCAGAGGGGGTTCGGGCTACACCTTC. This translates into CASRGGSGYTF.

This chain links TRBV5-4 with TRBJ2-3, with D maybe TRBD2 (5 bases). The V end lost 6 bases, the J end lost 6 bases, and 8 bases lay between the germline ends. This CDR3 has 11 residues. Germline V gene lookup returns CDR1 SGHNT and CDR2 YYREEE (reference sequence). In DNA form, the CDR3 reads TGTGCCAGCAATCGAGGGGATACGCAGTATTTT. Translated, it gives CASNRGDTQYF.

The J gene is TRBJ1-4, the V gene TRBV7-9, with D tentatively TRBD1 (5 bases). Germline CDR1 SEHNR, CDR2 FQNEAQ (reference sequence). The CDR3 is 16 residues long. The V and J ends lost 1 base and 6 bases respectively, with 15 bases between them. The CDR3 nucleotides read TGTGCCAGCAGCTTAGTATTGAGGGCGGGGGATGAAAAACTGTTTTTT. Its protein product is CASSLVLRAGDEKLFF.

The chain couples TRBV6-2 or TRBV6-3 to TRBJ1-2; TRBD1 might be the D (6 bases). The germline gives CDR1 MNHEY, CDR2 SVGEGT. Trimming removed 3 bases at V and 8 bases at J, with 16 bases between. The CDR3 is 14 residues long. The CDR3 DNA follows: TGTGCCAGCAGTTATCCTTACAGGGCCGGCGGCTACACCTTC. Its translation: CASSYPYRAGGYTF.

The genes are TRBV12-5 and TRBJ2-5, with TRBD1 matching over 8 bases. The CDR3 loop spans 14 amino acids. Germline trimming cut 5 bases from V and 4 bases from J; bases unmatched to any gene: 6. The germline CDR1 and CDR2 sequences are LGHNT and FRNRAP. The DNA of the CDR3 is TGTGCTAGTGGTCCCCAGACAGGGGCAGAGACCCAGTACTTC. Its protein is CASGPQTGAETQYF.

This clone has a single count. V usage is TRBV9 and J usage is TRBJ2-3; perhaps TRBD2 as D (6 bases). V was pared by 1 base and J by 2 bases, with 11 bases between. Germline CDR1 SGDLS, CDR2 YYNGEE. This CDR3 is 15 amino acids long. This CDR3 reads CASSVLRDLTDTQYF. As DNA, the CDR3 is TGTGCCAGCAGCGTATTGCGGGACCTCACAGATACGCAGTATTTT.

V is TRBV6-6 and J is TRBJ1-1; 9 positions match TRBD1. V dropped 7 bases and J dropped 4; count of bases not matched to a gene: 10. The CDR3 contains 15 residues. Per the germline V gene, CDR1 is MNHNY and CDR2 is SVGAGI (reference sequence). The CDR3 loop is CASTPQGQGGTEAFF. DNA of the CDR3: TGTGCCAGCACCCCCCAGGGACAGGGAGGCACTGAAGCTTTCTTT.

The chain couples TRBV4-1 to TRBJ1-2; D not resolved. This CDR3 region has 15 residues. Germline V gene lookup returns CDR1 MGHRA and CDR2 YSYEKL. V lost 0 bases and J lost 4, with 12 bases in between. CDR3 nucleotide sequence: TGCGCCAGCAGCCAAGACGAAGAGGGTATCTATGGCTACACCTTC. The encoded protein is CASSQDEEGIYGYTF.

This chain links TRBV28 with TRBJ1-2; D might be TRBD1 (6 bases). CDR1 is MDHEN and CDR2 is SYDVKM in the germline V gene. This CDR3 has 15 amino acids. V lost 4 bases and J 2 bases, leaving 14 bases between the germline ends. CDR3 nucleotide sequence: TGTGCCAGCAGTTCACCCGAGGACAGCAACTATGGCTACACCTTC. Protein sequence: CASSSPEDSNYGYTF.

This rearrangement joins TRBV7-2 to TRBJ1-1, with D unclear. CDR3 length: 13 residues. V lost 5 bases and J 2 bases, leaving 9 bases between the germline ends. Germline-derived CDR1 and CDR2 are SGHTA and FQGNSA. The CDR3 region is CASSLIYNTEAFF. In nucleotides, the CDR3 is TGTGCCAGCAGCCTAATCTATAACACTGAAGCTTTCTTT.

The J gene is TRBJ1-2, the V gene TRBV3-1 (or the pseudogene TRBV3-2); no clear D. Trimming cost V 0 bases and J 9 bases, with 14 bases left between them. The CDR3 contains 14 residues. The germline V gene encodes CDR1 LGHDT and CDR2 YNNKEL (reference sequence). DNA of the CDR3: TGTGCCAGCAGCCAAGATTCACGGGAGTGGAGCTACACCTTC. Translation: CASSQDSREWSYTF.

The chain carries TRBV14 and TRBJ1-1, with D possibly being TRBD1 (6 bases). Germline V gene data show CDR1 as SGHDN and CDR2 as FVKESK. V lost 5 bases, J lost 10 bases, and 23 bases lay in between. This CDR3 has 15 residues. CDR3 region: CASSSSSGARGGAFF. As DNA, the CDR3 is TGTGCCAGCAGCAGTTCGTCGGGGGCGCGCGGGGGAGCTTTCTTT.

The chain couples TRBV4-2 to TRBJ1-5, with D uncertain. V lost 4 bases and J lost 4, with 14 bases in between. Germline V gene lookup returns CDR1 LGHNA and CDR2 YNFKEQ. This CDR3 comprises 15 residues. This CDR3 reads CASSLLAEGNQPQHF. The CDR3 DNA reads as TGTGCCAGCAGCCTCCTAGCCGAGGGTAATCAGCCCCAGCATTTT.

The rearrangement uses TRBV4-1 and TRBJ1-2; D remains unclear. Germline V gives CDR1 MGHRA, CDR2 YSYEKL. The CDR3 covers 15 residues. V was shortened by 3 bases and J by 4 bases, with 15 bases between the two germline ends. The CDR3 loop is CASSQSDTDSYGYTF. CDR3 bases: TGCGCCAGCAGCCAGTCTGACACGGACTCCTATGGCTACACCTTC.

This chain joins TRBV28 and TRBJ1-1; D is perhaps TRBD1 (5 bases). Trimming stripped 3 bases from V and 0 bases from J, with 11 bases between. CDR3 length: 15 residues. Germline CDR1 and CDR2: MDHEN and SYDVKM. The CDR3, as DNA: TGTGCCAGCAGTTTTCGGCCAGGGCTGAACACTGAAGCTTTCTTT. Protein: CASSFRPGLNTEAFF.